Listed below are T cell receptor beta chains from one sample, sequenced in a study of CD8+CD57+ T cells in acquired aplastic anemia. MiXCR, applied by TCRdb to the reads, yields one record per CDR3 protein. The profile shows some 180,000 distinct CDR3 sequences, approximately 49% of them singletons. Sequenced input: sorted CD4+, CD8+, or CD8+CD57+ T cells (not recorded which) from PBMCs. The origin of the receptors is a human donor in good health. CDR3s leave out the opening cysteine and the closing phenylalanine or tryptophan. The order of the fields is V gene, clone size, CDR3 protein. The size entry is marked missing in some rows and otherwise reads once, few, many or a size class.

v_call: TRBV15; clone_size: many; cdr3_aa: ATSRGSDRVGEQY
v_call: TRBV29-1; clone_size: few; cdr3_aa: SAGAEAF
v_call: TRBV15; clone_size: .; cdr3_aa: ATSRDMRDSPLH
v_call: TRBV24-1; clone_size: few; cdr3_aa: ATRPTGQGGDEQF
v_call: TRBV30; clone_size: .; cdr3_aa: AWSPFRRDEQY
v_call: TRBV6-5; clone_size: .; cdr3_aa: ASSYTPPGGTDTQY
v_call: TRBV4-2; clone_size: .; cdr3_aa: ASSQGVGGDTQY
v_call: TRBV24-1; clone_size: .; cdr3_aa: ATLGITGGYNEQF
v_call: TRBV4-1; clone_size: many; cdr3_aa: ASSQEVWAAYSYNEQF
v_call: TRBV19; clone_size: many; cdr3_aa: ASSMSRPDTQY
v_call: TRBV16; clone_size: .; cdr3_aa: ASSQQWNTEAF
v_call: TRBV10-2; clone_size: .; cdr3_aa: ASTGTASEKLF